One and the same sample provided the 18 T cell receptor beta chains below, sequenced in a study of CD8 T cells in Susac syndrome (dated by TCRdb to about 2019). The library came from the immunoSEQ multiplex PCR assay. RNA was extracted using the RNeasy kit, and roughly 0.45 to 1 ug of the RNA was reverse transcribed with random hexamers. Using fastp at Q25 and MiXCR, TCRdb reprocessed the public reads and kept productive beta chains. Identical CDR3 proteins give one entry, which carries the most common genes and DNA. The sample data list about 200,000 distinct CDR3 sequences, and over 85% of these were observed just once. The top ten constitute about 0.1% of the sample. Sequencing used CD4+ T cells from PBMCs. These receptors originate from a human donor in good health.

This chain links TRBV7-2 with TRBJ1-3; D might be TRBD1 (5 bases). CDR3 length equals 15 residues. V was clipped by 5 bases and J by 4 bases, with 15 bases between them. Germline V lookup: CDR1 SGHTA, CDR2 FQGNSA. The CDR3 protein is CASSNRWGTGNTIYF. The CDR3 coding sequence is TGTGCCAGCAGCAACCGGTGGGGGACCGGAAACACCATATATTTT. The complete variable domain, with remaining parts taken from reference TRBV7-2 and TRBJ1-3, reads GAGVSQSPSNKVTEKGKDVELRCDPISGHTALYWYRQSLGQGLEFLIYFQGNSAPDKSGLPSDRFSAERTGGSVSTLTIQRTQQEDSAVYLCASSNRWGTGNTIYFGEGSWLTVV.

Comments on this clonotype: One end of the junction fails to match germline, which may point to a read error. J is TRBJ2-3 and V is TRBV29-1; D is possibly TRBD2 (6 bases). CDR1 and CDR2 from the germline V gene are SQVTM and ANQGSEA. CDR3 length: 13 amino acids. The CDR3 DNA sequence: TGCACCGTTGAAAAGCGGGGCACAGATACGCAGTATTTT. Translated: CTVEKRGTDTQYF.

Here the CDR3 reads CASSRWLQAGQPQHF. The DNA of the CDR3 is TGTGCCAGCAGCCGCTGGTTACAGGCGGGACAGCCCCAGCATTTT. The V and J genes are TRBV7-2 and TRBJ1-5; tentatively, D is TRBD1 (5 bases). The CDR3 consists of 15 residues. Germline V gene data show CDR1 as SGHTA and CDR2 as FQGNSA. The V and J ends lost 5 bases and 7 bases respectively, with 18 bases between them. The entire variable domain, with the rest obtained from reference TRBV7-2 and TRBJ1-5, is as follows: GAGVSQSPSNKVTEKGKDVELRCDPISGHTALYWYRQSLGQGLEFLIYFQGNSAPDKSGLPSDRFSAERTGGSVSTLTIQRTQQEDSAVYLCASSRWLQAGQPQHFGDGTRLSIL.

This chain links TRBV23-1 with TRBJ2-7; no definite D call. TRBV23-1 carries the ORF label, with uncertain function. V was trimmed by 7 bases and J by 1 base, leaving 14 bases between them. The CDR3 extends over 14 amino acids. The CDR3 loop is CASNPTTGSYEQYV. The CDR3 nucleotides read TGCGCCAGCAACCCCACGACTGGGTCCTACGAGCAGTACGTC.

This clonotype was picked up one time. The chain is built from TRBV3-1 and TRBJ2-1, with D possibly TRBD2 on 6 matching bases. The CDR3 runs 15 residues. The V and J ends lost 1 base and 10 bases respectively, with 17 bases between them. Germline loops: CDR1 LGHDT, CDR2 YNNKEL (reference sequence). In nucleotides, the CDR3 is TGTGCCAGCAGCCAAGGCCCCCCAGGCGCGGGGGAGCAGTTCTTC. It encodes CASSQGPPGAGEQFF.

J is TRBJ1-5 and V is TRBV3-1; D remains unclear. CDR3 length equals 14 residues. Germline V gives CDR1 LGHDT, CDR2 YNNKEL (reference sequence). Trimming removed 3 bases from V and 0 bases from J, with 6 bases in between. Here the CDR3 reads CASSHAGSNQPQHF. The CDR3 region has the DNA TGTGCCAGCAGCCATGCAGGTAGCAATCAGCCCCAGCATTTT.

CDR3 bases: TGTGCCAGCAGGCGAGAGGCGGGACAGCTCACGAATGAGCAGTTCTTC. It translates to CASRREAGQLTNEQFF. The V and J genes are TRBV6-2 or TRBV6-3 and TRBJ2-1; maybe TRBD1 (7 bases). CDR3 size: 16 residues. V was cut by 6 bases and J by 7 bases, with 22 bases left in between. The V gene's germline CDR1 is MNHEY and CDR2 SVGEGT.

The V gene is TRBV5-1, the J gene TRBJ2-3; D possibly corresponds to TRBD2 (7 bases). Deletions cut 3 bases from V and 1 base from J, with 12 bases between. The CDR3 runs 15 residues. Germline assignment: CDR1 SGHRS and CDR2 YFSETQ. CDR3 DNA sequence: TGCGCCAGCAGCTGGGGGGGGCCCGGCACAGATACGCAGTATTTT. This translates into CASSWGGPGTDTQYF.

The V call is TRBV29-1, the J call TRBJ1-1; no reliable D call. The germline gives CDR1 SQVTM, CDR2 ANQGSEA. The CDR3 is 15 residues long. The ends were cut back, 5 bases at V and 1 base at J, with 17 bases in the middle. In nucleotides, the CDR3 is TGCAGCGTTCGACTGGACGGGTCGGGGAACACTGAAGCTTTCTTT. This encodes CSVRLDGSGNTEAFF.

The V and J genes are TRBV27 and TRBJ1-1; D ambiguous. The V end was cut by 4 bases, the J end by 1 base, with 10 bases between. Per the germline V gene, CDR1 is MNHEY and CDR2 is SMNVEV (reference sequence). The CDR3 has 14 amino acids. CDR3: CASSSVLRNTEAFF. CDR3 in DNA: TGTGCCAGCAGTTCAGTCCTCAGGAACACTGAAGCTTTCTTT.

The chain carries TRBV5-1 and TRBJ1-1; D gene ambiguous. This CDR3 is built from 13 residues. Germline V gene sequence: CDR1 SGHRS, CDR2 YFSETQ. Trimming removed 2 bases at V and 6 bases at J, with 11 bases between. The CDR3 loop is CASSFRANSEAFF. DNA of the CDR3: TGCGCCAGCAGCTTCCGGGCCAACTCTGAAGCTTTCTTT. The full variable domain, with the rest looked up from reference TRBV5-1 and TRBJ1-1, is KAGVTQTPRYLIKTRGQQVTLSCSPISGHRSVSWYQQTPGQGLQFLFEYFSETQRNKGNFPGRFSGRQFSNSRSEMNVSTLELGDSALYLCASSFRANSEAFFGQGTRLTVV.

The V call is TRBV28, the J call TRBJ1-2, with D hard to call. Germline V gene lookup returns CDR1 MDHEN and CDR2 SYDVKM. V was cut by 7 bases and J by 2 bases, with 11 bases left in between. This CDR3 is built from 13 residues. This CDR3 reads CASMDSENYGYTF. CDR3 sequence (DNA): TGTGCCAGCATGGATTCGGAGAACTATGGCTACACCTTC.

The chain couples TRBV6-6 to TRBJ1-2, with D hard to call. With 8 bases removed from V and 0 bases from J, the gap between germline ends came to 19 bases. Looked up from germline, CDR1 is MNHNY and CDR2 is SVGAGI (reference sequence). The length of the CDR3 is 16 residues. CDR3 nucleotide sequence: TGTGCCAGCGGAATTGGGGAGGTGAGGGCTAACTATGGCTACACCTTC. Protein sequence: CASGIGEVRANYGYTF.

The V call is TRBV7-8, the J call TRBJ2-7, with 10 bases lining up with TRBD1. The J segment lost 6 bases and the V segment lost 5 bases, leaving 4 bases of the junction unmatched. The germline gives CDR1 SGHVS, CDR2 FQNEAQ. There are 13 residues in the CDR3. DNA of the CDR3: TGTGCCAGCAGCGCCCGGACAGGGGGCGAGCAGTACTTC. It codes for CASSARTGGEQYF.

The chain employs TRBV10-3 and TRBJ1-6, with unresolved D. This CDR3 contains 12 residues. Germline V gene lookup returns CDR1 ENHRY and CDR2 SYGVKD. V lost 4 bases, J lost 11 bases, and 9 bases lay in between. The CDR3 DNA follows: TGTGCCATCAGTGGCCAGGATCCACCCCTCCACTTT. Protein sequence: CAISGQDPPLHF.

The genes are TRBV5-1 and TRBJ2-3, with D possibly TRBD2 on 7 matching bases. The CDR3 length is 15 residues. Germline CDR1 and CDR2: SGHRS and YFSETQ. Trimming removed 7 bases at V and 4 bases at J, with 19 bases between. CDR3 amino acids: CASHEGGRGPDTQYF. In DNA form, the CDR3 reads TGCGCCAGCCACGAGGGGGGGCGAGGGCCAGATACGCAGTATTTT.

The genes are TRBV12-3 or TRBV12-4 and TRBJ2-7; 7 bases match TRBD1. V shed 1 base and J 3 bases; nucleotides not matched to a gene: 0. The CDR3 is 13 residues long. Written as DNA, the CDR3 is TGTGCCAGCAGTTTAGGGACAGGCTACGAGCAGTACGTC. Its protein is CASSLGTGYEQYV.

The chain uses TRBV7-2 and TRBJ1-5; perhaps TRBD1 as D (5 bases). Germline V lookup: CDR1 SGHTA, CDR2 FQGNSA. This CDR3 is 14 amino acids long. The ends were cut back, 0 bases at V and 3 bases at J, with 6 bases in the middle. In DNA, the CDR3 is TGTGCCAGCAGCTTAGCCGGGGCCAATCAGCCCCAGCATTTT. Protein sequence: CASSLAGANQPQHF.